The clone carrying this T cell receptor beta chain showed up just a few times. Its antigen is as yet unknown. This sample was taken from a study of CD8 T cells in Susac syndrome. About the study: Patients with Susac syndrome were, at the time of blood collection, therapy-naive, maintained on corticosteroids, or maintained on intravenous immunoglobulin alone.

The RNA, about 0.5 to 1 ug, was put through reverse transcription using random hexamers. With immunoSEQ multiplex PCR, TCR beta CDR3 was amplified across 54 Vbeta and 13 Jbeta. TCRdb ran MiXCR on the immunoSEQ multiplex PCR reads and lists one entry per CDR3 protein. The sample holds about 210,000 distinct CDR3 sequences, approximately 94% seen once. From blood CD8+ and CD4+ T cells, the TCR beta chain was sequenced. General study findings and limits: Clonal expansion was not seen in any Susac syndrome CD4+ T cell repertoire.

The CDR3 totals 15 residues. Germline V gene data show CDR1 as LGHNA and CDR2 as YSLEER. Unmatched junction bases numbered 5, after V lost 0 bases and J lost 5 bases. The sequence derives from a human donor with Susac syndrome. The specimen sequenced was CD4+ T cells from PBMCs. The chain employs TRBV4-3 and TRBJ2-3; 7 nucleotides align to TRBD2. Written as DNA, the CDR3 is TGCGCCAGCAGCCAAGAGGGGGGGAGGGGAGATACGCAGTATTTT. Protein product: CASSQEGGRGDTQYF.